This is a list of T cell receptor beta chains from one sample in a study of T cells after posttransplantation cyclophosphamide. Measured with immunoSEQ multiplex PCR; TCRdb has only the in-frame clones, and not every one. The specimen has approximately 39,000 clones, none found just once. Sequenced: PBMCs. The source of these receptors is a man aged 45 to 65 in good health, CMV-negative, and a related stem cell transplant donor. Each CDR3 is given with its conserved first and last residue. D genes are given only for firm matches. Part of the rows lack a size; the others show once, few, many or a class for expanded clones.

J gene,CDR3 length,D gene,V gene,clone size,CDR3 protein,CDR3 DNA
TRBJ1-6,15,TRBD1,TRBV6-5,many,CASSSSQGKRSPLHF,TGTGCCAGCAGTTCCTCACAGGGGAAACGTTCACCCCTCCACTTT
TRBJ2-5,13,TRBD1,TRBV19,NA,CASRITGGETQYF,TGTGCCAGTAGGATAACAGGGGGGGAGACCCAGTACTTC
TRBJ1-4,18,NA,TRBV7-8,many,CASSLGGSSSSYNEKLFF,TGTGCCAGCAGCTTAGGGGGCTCAAGCAGCAGCTATAATGAAAAACTGTTTTTT
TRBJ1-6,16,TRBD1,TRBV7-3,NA,CASSPGQGGSYSPLHF,TGTGCCAGCAGCCCCGGACAGGGAGGTTCTTATTCACCCCTCCACTTT
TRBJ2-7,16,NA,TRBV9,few,CASSVGVAGSSYEQYF,TGTGCCAGCAGCGTGGGGGTGGCGGGGAGCTCCTACGAGCAGTACTTC
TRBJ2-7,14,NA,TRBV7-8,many,CASSLRTISYEQYF,TGTGCCAGCAGCTTAAGGACAATTTCGTACGAGCAGTACTTC
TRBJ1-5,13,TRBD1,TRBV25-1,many,CASSRDRNQPQHF,TGTGCCAGCAGCCGGGACAGAAATCAGCCCCAGCATTTT
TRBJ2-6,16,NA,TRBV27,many,CASSLGGSLGANVLTF,TGTGCCAGCAGTTTAGGCGGATCGTTGGGGGCCAACGTCCTGACTTTC
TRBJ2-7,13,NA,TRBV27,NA,CASRRGSPYEQYF,TGTGCCAGCAGGAGGGGGAGCCCCTACGAGCAGTACTTC
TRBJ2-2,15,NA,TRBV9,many,CASSVGTIPPGELFF,TGTGCCAGCAGCGTAGGGACAATACCCCCCGGGGAGCTGTTTTTT
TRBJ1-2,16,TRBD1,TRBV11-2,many,CASSLARDRRNYGYTF,TGTGCCAGCAGCTTAGCACGGGACAGGAGAAACTATGGCTACACCTTC
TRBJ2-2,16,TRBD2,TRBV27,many,CASNPLAGGYTGELFF,TGTGCCAGCAACCCCCTAGCGGGAGGGTACACCGGGGAGCTGTTTTTT
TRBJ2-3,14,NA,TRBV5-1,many,CASRRQVSTDTQYF,TGCGCCAGCAGAAGACAGGTTAGCACAGATACGCAGTATTTT
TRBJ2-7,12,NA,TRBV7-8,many,CASQGPGHEQYF,TGTGCCAGCCAGGGCCCTGGCCACGAGCAGTACTTC
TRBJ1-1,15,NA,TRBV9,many,CASSVASTGGSEAFF,TGTGCCAGCAGCGTAGCTTCGACTGGGGGGTCTGAAGCTTTCTTT
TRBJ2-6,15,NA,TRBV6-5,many,CASSPQGVGANVLTF,TGTGCCAGCAGTCCGCAAGGGGTCGGGGCCAACGTCCTGACTTTC
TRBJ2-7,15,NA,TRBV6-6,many,CASSYETFLSYEQYF,TGTGCCAGCAGTTATGAAACATTCCTCTCCTACGAGCAGTACTTC